Below are 20 T cell receptor beta chains sequenced from a single sample in a study of blood T cells in healthy people across ages. Using a J-beta primer mix together with a sample-barcoded 5' primer, a second PCR was run for about 6 to 11 cycles. From the 5' RACE reads, TCRdb called clonotypes with MiXCR, one entry per CDR3 protein. The sample lists around 1,000,000 distinct CDR3 sequences; roughly a quarter were seen once. This sample also belongs to another study, concerning T cells of mothers and their children.

Material: blood. Receptors originate from a girl aged 2 to 9 in good health.

This clonotype was counted between two and nine times. This chain links TRBV7-2 with TRBJ2-5, with TRBD1 matching 8 bases. After removal of 2 bases from V and 1 base from J, the junction contained 9 bases not matched to a gene. The CDR3 consists of 17 residues. Germline CDR1 and CDR2: SGHTA and FQGNSA. CDR3 nucleotide sequence: TGTGCCAGCAGCTTAAGCGGCCGGGACAGGCTCCAAGAGACCCAGTACTTC. Protein product: CASSLSGRDRLQETQYF.

This clonotype appeared a few times. This chain joins TRBV27 and TRBJ2-2; D possibly corresponds to TRBD1 (6 bases). The CDR3 covers 13 residues. Germline CDR1 reads MNHEY; CDR2 reads SMNVEV (reference sequence). V was trimmed by 2 bases and J by 6 bases, leaving 7 bases between them. The CDR3 sequence: CASSLTGSGELFF. CDR3 in DNA: TGTGCCAGCAGTTTAACAGGGTCCGGGGAGCTGTTTTTT.

The chain is built from TRBV29-1 and TRBJ2-4; no definite D call. Between the trimmed V and J ends, which lost 5 bases and 5 bases, there was a span of 13 bases. This CDR3 has 13 residues. Germline V lookup: CDR1 SQVTM, CDR2 ANQGSEA. This chain's CDR3 is CSVKASRENIQYF. CDR3 in DNA: TGCAGCGTTAAGGCCTCGAGAGAAAACATTCAGTACTTC.

J is TRBJ2-2 and V is TRBV19, with 16 bases identical to TRBD2. Germline CDR1 reads LNHDA; CDR2 reads SQIVND (reference sequence). Losses at the gene ends were 6 bases for V and 5 bases for J; bases not matched to a gene: 9. CDR3 length: 18 amino acids. The CDR3 sequence is CASSYGTSGGAWTGELFF. CDR3 in DNA: TGTGCCAGTAGCTACGGGACTAGCGGGGGGGCTTGGACCGGGGAGCTGTTTTTT.

The sample holds a few counts of this clonotype. The CDR3 spells CASSQDLTSWASQETQYF. The CDR3 nucleotides read TGCGCCAGCAGCCAAGATCTCACTAGTTGGGCTTCTCAAGAGACCCAGTACTTC. The V gene is TRBV4-3, the J gene TRBJ2-5, with TRBD2 as a possible D gene (5 bases). CDR1 is LGHNA and CDR2 is YSLEER in the germline V gene. CDR3 size: 18 residues. V was trimmed by 0 bases and J by 2 bases, leaving 19 bases between them.

This clonotype was seen more than once but under ten times. The gene calls are TRBV7-2 and TRBJ1-2; D gene unclear. Germline V CDR1 and CDR2: SGHTA, FQGNSA. The CDR3 is 12 residues long. Trimming removed 7 bases at V and 7 bases at J, with 13 bases between. The CDR3 bases are TGTGCCAGCACACCTAGCCTTCGTGGCTACACCTTC. Amino acids: CASTPSLRGYTF.

On this clonotype itself: The conserved final phenylalanine or tryptophan is absent from the CDR3, which likely points to a read error. V gene TRBV4-3 combines with J gene TRBJ2-5; 7 bases match TRBD2. The J call is doubtful: the DNA matches TRBJ2-7 better. Per the germline V gene, CDR1 is LGHNA and CDR2 is YSLEER. CDR3 size: 15 residues. CDR3 DNA sequence: TGCGCCAGCAGCCAAGAGGGCAGCGGGGCCTACGAGCAGTACCTC. Protein sequence: CASSQEGSGAYEQYL.

The CDR3 DNA is TGTGCCAGCAGAACGACAGGGTGGGATACGCAGTATTTT. The encoded protein is CASRTTGWDTQYF. The rearrangement uses TRBV6-2 or TRBV6-3 and TRBJ2-3; 7 positions match TRBD1. The germline gives CDR1 MNHEY, CDR2 SVGEGT. The CDR3 length is 13 residues. V shed 6 bases, J shed 6 bases, and the junction held 6 bases outside the gene matches.

This sequence joins TRBV7-9 and TRBJ2-2, with D possibly matching TRBD2 (6 bases). The CDR3 has 14 amino acids. Germline V CDR1 and CDR2: SEHNR, FQNEAQ (reference sequence). V lost 6 bases, J lost 7 bases, and 15 bases lay in between. CDR3 in amino acids: CASSDTGGNGELFF. The DNA for the CDR3 is TGTGCCAGCAGTGACACAGGAGGGAACGGGGAGCTGTTTTTT.

A few counts support this clonotype. The rearrangement uses TRBV7-9 and TRBJ2-5; the D gene is possibly TRBD2 (5 bases). The DNA end lines up better with TRBJ2-1; the J call may be wrong. Germline V gives CDR1 SEHNR, CDR2 FQNEAQ (reference sequence). This CDR3 region has 14 residues. The CDR3 sequence is CASSVTAWRNEQFF. As DNA, the CDR3 is TGTGCCAGCAGCGTAACTGCTTGGAGGAATGAGCAGTTCTTC.

This clonotype has only a few counts. The V and J genes are TRBV24-1 and TRBJ2-5, with 9 bases matching TRBD1. The J call is doubtful: the DNA matches TRBJ2-1 better. This CDR3 has 15 residues. Germline V gives CDR1 KGHDR, CDR2 SFDVKD. The CDR3 loop reads CATSSRQGAYNEQFF. The CDR3 coding sequence is TGTGCCACCAGTTCTCGACAGGGGGCCTACAATGAGCAGTTCTTC.

In its sample, this clonotype was seen a few times. The chain uses TRBV24-1 and TRBJ1-2; the D gene is possibly TRBD1 (5 bases). The germline V gene has CDR1 KGHDR and CDR2 SFDVKD. V lost 5 bases and J lost 0, with 9 bases in between. CDR3 length: 14 residues. CDR3 region: CATSAGLTNYGYTF. CDR3 coding DNA: TGTGCCACCAGTGCAGGGTTGACTAACTATGGCTACACCTTC.

The chain couples TRBV5-8 to TRBJ2-7; the D is unclear. The CDR3 is made up of 12 amino acids. Germline V gene lookup returns CDR1 SGHTS and CDR2 YDEGEE. Between the trimmed V and J ends, which lost 2 bases and 4 bases, there was a span of 7 bases. This CDR3 reads CASSFLRYEQYF. The DNA of the CDR3 is TGTGCCAGCAGCTTCCTTAGATACGAGCAGTACTTC.

This clonotype was counted a few times. V is TRBV7-9 and J is TRBJ2-3, with no clear D. This CDR3 has 16 amino acids. Germline V gene sequence: CDR1 SEHNR, CDR2 FQNEAQ (reference sequence). Trimming removed 2 bases from V and 1 base from J, with 13 bases in between. In nucleotides, the CDR3 is TGTGCCAGCAGCTTATCGTGGGCGTCGGGCACAGATACGCAGTATTTT. Encoded protein: CASSLSWASGTDTQYF.

The J gene is TRBJ2-1, the V gene TRBV19, with TRBD1 matching 8 bases. The germline gives CDR1 LNHDA, CDR2 SQIVND (reference sequence). The length of the CDR3 is 13 residues. J was trimmed by 13 bases and V by 4 bases; bases with no gene match: 9. The CDR3 loop reads CASSTGQGGLQFF. The DNA for the CDR3 is TGTGCCAGTAGTACTGGACAGGGAGGCTTACAGTTCTTC.

This clonotype was picked up one time. V gene TRBV7-8 combines with J gene TRBJ2-1, with a weak D call TRBD2 (6 bases). The CDR3 spans 19 residues. V lost 5 bases to trimming and J lost 0 bases, with 23 bases between them. Germline V gives CDR1 SGHVS, CDR2 FQNEAQ. The CDR3 bases are TGTGCCAGCAGCGCTCCACTAGCTCTCCCTGTCAGCTCCTACAATGAGCAGTTCTTC. Translated: CASSAPLALPVSSYNEQFF.

The chain recombines TRBV29-1 with TRBJ2-1; 9 bases are shared with TRBD1. The V gene's germline CDR1 is SQVTM and CDR2 ANQGSEA. The length of the CDR3 is 17 residues. V lost 1 base and J lost 0; bases outside the gene matches: 7. The DNA for the CDR3 is TGCAGCGTTGAAGGATTGGGACAGGGAATCTCCTACAATGAGCAGTTCTTC. Translated: CSVEGLGQGISYNEQFF.

This chain connects TRBV24-1 to TRBJ2-2, with a tentative D call TRBD1 (5 bases). This CDR3 comprises 18 residues. Trimming removed 1 base from V and 6 bases from J, with 20 bases in between. The V gene's germline CDR1 is KGHDR and CDR2 SFDVKD. For the CDR3, the DNA is TGTGCCACCAGTGATTTCAGGCCGGGCGCCTTAGGGGCCGGGGAGCTGTTTTTT. It yields the protein CATSDFRPGALGAGELFF.

This clonotype was detected only a few times. This sequence joins TRBV11-2 and TRBJ2-5, with 8 nucleotides matching TRBD1. The J call is uncertain, as TRBJ2-7 better fits the DNA end. The CDR3 is 18 residues long. Germline loops: CDR1 SGHAT, CDR2 FQNNGV. The CDR3 region is CASSLEWAPGGLTYEQYF. The CDR3 nucleotides are TGTGCCAGCAGCTTAGAATGGGCCCCAGGGGGCTTAACCTACGAGCAGTACTTC.

This chain joins TRBV7-9 and TRBJ2-5, with D unclear. The CDR3 contains 13 residues. Germline CDR1 and CDR2: SEHNR and FQNEAQ (reference sequence). The ends were cut back, 5 bases at V and 5 bases at J, with 12 bases in the middle. CDR3 bases: TGTGCCAGCAGCCCATACACGTGGGAGACCCAGTACTTC. This sequence encodes CASSPYTWETQYF. The variable domain in full, with the rest retrieved from reference TRBV7-9 and TRBJ2-5, is DTGVSQNPRHKITKRGQNVTFRCDPISEHNRLYWYRQTLGQGPEFLTYFQNEAQLEKSRLLSDRFSAERPKGSFSTLEIQRTEQGDSAMYLCASSPYTWETQYFGPGTRLLVL.